This entry concerns a single T cell receptor beta chain. Seattle patient enrollment occurred during active infection, with longitudinal follow-up thereafter. This entry belongs to a study of blood T cell repertoires in COVID-19. The protocol was immunoSEQ multiplex PCR, while the TCRdb copy is restricted to in-frame clones and leaves out a portion. This table holds about 16,000 clones, roughly nine tenths found once. The CDR3 loop spans 14 amino acids. Germline CDR1 and CDR2: SGHTA and FQGNSA. Between the trimmed V and J ends, which lost 5 bases and 4 bases, there was a span of 14 bases. V and J are TRBV7-2 and TRBJ2-5; perhaps TRBD1 as D (6 bases). The origin of this receptor is a woman aged 80 or older with COVID-19, enrolled during active disease. Input material: peripheral blood. CDR3 nucleotide sequence: TGTGCCAGCAGCGCCCAGGGGATCGGAGAGACCCAGTACTTC. Translated, it gives CASSAQGIGETQYF. The full variable domain, completed using reference TRBV7-2 and TRBJ2-5, is GAGVSQSPSNKVTEKGKDVELRCDPISGHTALYWYRQSLGQGLEFLIYFQGNSAPDKSGLPSDRFSAERTGGSVSTLTIQRTQQEDSAVYLCASSAQGIGETQYFGPGTRLLVL.